This T cell receptor beta chain was sequenced during a study of identical twins. Of note for this clonotype: Its antigen is as yet unknown. Compared with germline, one end of the junction differs, possibly owing to a read error.

Each CDR3 protein is one row after TCRdb ran MiXCR on the 5' RACE reads. The sample includes approximately 500,000 distinct CDR3 sequences, roughly 15% seen only once; the top ten take roughly 0.43%. Whole-study results and caveats: Less excess twin sharing appeared in beta out-of-frame sequences.

This CDR3 contains 12 residues. The same sample was also used in a study of yellow fever vaccine responses in identical twins.

This chain uses TRBV12-3 or TRBV12-4 with TRBJ2-1; 8 bases map to TRBD2. Material for sequencing was CD4+ T cells sorted from blood. The receptor was isolated from a woman aged 18 to 35 in good health. The CDR3 here is CASSFTERELFF. The CDR3 coding sequence is TGTGCCAGCAGTTTTACTGAGCGGGAGCTGTTCTTC.